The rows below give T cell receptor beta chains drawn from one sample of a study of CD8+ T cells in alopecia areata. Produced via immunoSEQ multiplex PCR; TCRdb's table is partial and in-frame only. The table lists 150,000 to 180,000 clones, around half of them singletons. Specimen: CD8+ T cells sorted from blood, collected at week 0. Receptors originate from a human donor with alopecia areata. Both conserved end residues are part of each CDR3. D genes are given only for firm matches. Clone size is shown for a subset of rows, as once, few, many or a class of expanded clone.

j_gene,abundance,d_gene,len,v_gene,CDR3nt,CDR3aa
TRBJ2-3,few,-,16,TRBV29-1,TGCAGCGTTGAAGGGGAGGCGGCGCAGATCACAGATACGCAGTATTTT,CSVEGEAAQITDTQYF
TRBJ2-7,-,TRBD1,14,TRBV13,TGTGCCAGCAGCTTCGGAAGGGGGCAGTTCGAGCAGTACTTC,CASSFGRGQFEQYF
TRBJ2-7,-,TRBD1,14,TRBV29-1,TGCAGCGTTGAGGGACAGAGAGACTCCTACGAGCAGTACTTC,CSVEGQRDSYEQYF
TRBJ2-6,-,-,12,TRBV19,TGTGCCACCGGAGCTGGGGCCAACGTCCTGACTTTC,CATGAGANVLTF
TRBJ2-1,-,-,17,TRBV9,TGTGCCAGCAGCGTAGGTCTCGGCGGGGTAACCTACAATGAGCAGTTCTTC,CASSVGLGGVTYNEQFF
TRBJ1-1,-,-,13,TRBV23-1,TGCGCCAGCAGTCAATCGAGACGGGCAAAAGCTTTCTTT,CASSQSRRAKAFF
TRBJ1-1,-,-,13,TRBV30,TGTGCCTGGAGCCTCGGGGTGAACGACGAAGCTTTCTTT,CAWSLGVNDEAFF
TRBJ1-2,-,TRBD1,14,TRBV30,TGTGCCTGGAGGGAGACAGGGGACGCCTATGGCTACACCTTC,CAWRETGDAYGYTF
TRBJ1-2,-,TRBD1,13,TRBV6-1,TGTGCCAGCAGTGGGGACAGCTACTATGGCTACACCTTC,CASSGDSYYGYTF
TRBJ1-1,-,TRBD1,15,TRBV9,TGTGCCAGCAGCTTCGCCTTAGGGACAGCCACTGAAGCTTTCTTT,CASSFALGTATEAFF
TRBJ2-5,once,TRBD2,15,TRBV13,TGTGCCAGCAGCTTAAGCGGGGGGACCCAAGAGACCCAGTACTTC,CASSLSGGTQETQYF
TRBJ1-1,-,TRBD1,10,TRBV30,TGTGCCTACCGGGACAGAGAAGCTTTCTTT,CAYRDREAFF
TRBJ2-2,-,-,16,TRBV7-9,TGTGCCAGCAGCTCCCGGGTAGAGGGGAACACCGGGGAGCTGTTTTTT,CASSSRVEGNTGELFF
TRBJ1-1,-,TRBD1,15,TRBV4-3,TGCGCCAGCAGCCAAGGGACAGGTTCGAACACTGAAGCTTTCTTT,CASSQGTGSNTEAFF
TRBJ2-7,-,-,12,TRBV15,TGTGCCACCAGCAGAGGGAGGCGGGAGCAGTACTTC,CATSRGRREQYF
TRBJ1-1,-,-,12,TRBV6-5,TGTGCCAGCCGAGGGGGAAACACTGAAGCTTTCTTT,CASRGGNTEAFF
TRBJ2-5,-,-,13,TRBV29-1,TGCAGCGTTGATGCCCAGGGGGGAGAGACCCAGTACTTC,CSVDAQGGETQYF
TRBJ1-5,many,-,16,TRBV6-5,TGTGCCAGCAGTTCTACGGGGACGGTGACCAATCAGCCCCAGCATTTT,CASSSTGTVTNQPQHF
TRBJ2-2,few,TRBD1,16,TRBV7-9,TGTGCCAGCAGCGGCCGGGACAGGGCGAACACCGGGGAGCTGTTTTTT,CASSGRDRANTGELFF
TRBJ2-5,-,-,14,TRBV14,TGTGCCAGCAGCCAAGATTTGGGGCGAGAGACCCAGTACTTC,CASSQDLGRETQYF
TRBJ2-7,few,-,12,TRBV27,TGTGCCAGCAGTTCAGGGGCGCGGGAGCAGTACTTC,CASSSGAREQYF
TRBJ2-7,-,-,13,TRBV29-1,TGCAGCGTTGTACTTGAGGGGCACTACGAGCAGTACTTC,CSVVLEGHYEQYF
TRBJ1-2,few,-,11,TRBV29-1,TGCAGCGTTGAATCAGGAAATGGCTACACCTTC,CSVESGNGYTF
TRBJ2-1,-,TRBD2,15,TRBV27,TGTGCCAGCAGTTTTTGGACTAGCGGGGACAATGAGCAGTTCTTC,CASSFWTSGDNEQFF
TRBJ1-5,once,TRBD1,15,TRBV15,TGTGCCACCAGCAGACTCCGACAGGGGGGACAGCCCCAGCATTTT,CATSRLRQGGQPQHF
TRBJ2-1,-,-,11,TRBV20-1,TGCAGTGCTAGCCGCATCACTGAGCAGTTCTTC,CSASRITEQFF
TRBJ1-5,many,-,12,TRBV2,TGTGCCAGCAGTGAACGAAATCAGCCCCAGCATTTT,CASSERNQPQHF
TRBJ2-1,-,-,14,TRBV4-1,TGCGCCAGCAGCCAAGTGCGGGTTGGGGATGAGCAGTTCTTC,CASSQVRVGDEQFF
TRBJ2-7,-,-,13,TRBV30,TGTGCCTGGAGAACCTTGGCCTCCTACGAGCAGTACTTC,CAWRTLASYEQYF
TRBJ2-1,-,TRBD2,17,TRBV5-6,TGTGCCAGCAGCGATTGGACTAGCGGGGGAACCTACAATGAGCAGTTCTTC,CASSDWTSGGTYNEQFF
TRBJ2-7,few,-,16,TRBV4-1,TGCGCCAGCAGCCAAGAATATCCTGACAGCACCTACGAGCAGTACTTC,CASSQEYPDSTYEQYF
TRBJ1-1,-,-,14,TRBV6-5,TGTGCCAGCAGCACCAATATGGGTGTGACTGAAGCTTTCTTT,CASSTNMGVTEAFF
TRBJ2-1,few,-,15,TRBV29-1,TGCAGCGTGGAACCAGGGTCGCTAGGCAACAATGAGCAGTTCTTC,CSVEPGSLGNNEQFF
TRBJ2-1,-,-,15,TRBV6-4,TGTGCCAGCAGCCCCGGGGGTTACTCCTACAATGAGCAGTTCTTC,CASSPGGYSYNEQFF
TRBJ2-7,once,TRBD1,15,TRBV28,TGTGCCAGCGAGTACCGACAGGGGGCTGGCTACGAGCAGTACTTC,CASEYRQGAGYEQYF
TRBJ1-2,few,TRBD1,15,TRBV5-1,TGCGCCAGCAGCTTGGCAGGGGGAACTAACTATGGCTACACCTTC,CASSLAGGTNYGYTF
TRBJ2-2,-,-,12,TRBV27,TGTGCCAGCAGCGTAGTACCCGGGGAGCTGTTTTTT,CASSVVPGELFF